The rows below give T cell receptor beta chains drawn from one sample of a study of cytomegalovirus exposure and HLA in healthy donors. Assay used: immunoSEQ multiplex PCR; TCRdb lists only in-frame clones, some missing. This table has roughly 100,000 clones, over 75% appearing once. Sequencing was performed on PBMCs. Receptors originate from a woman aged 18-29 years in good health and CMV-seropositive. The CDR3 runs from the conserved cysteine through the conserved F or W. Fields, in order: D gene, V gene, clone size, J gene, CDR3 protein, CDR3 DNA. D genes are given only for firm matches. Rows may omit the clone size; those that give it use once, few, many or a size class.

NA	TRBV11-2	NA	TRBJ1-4	CASSFGLSEKLFF	TGTGCCAGCAGCTTTGGACTTAGTGAAAAACTGTTTTTT
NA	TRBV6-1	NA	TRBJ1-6	CASSDTGPNPYNSPLHF	TGTGCCAGCAGTGATACAGGGCCTAACCCCTATAATTCACCCCTCCACTTT
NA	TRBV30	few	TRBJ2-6	CAWTETGQSGANVLTF	TGTGCCTGGACTGAGACAGGCCAATCTGGGGCCAACGTCCTGACTTTC
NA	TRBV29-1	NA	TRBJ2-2	CSVTPGNTGELFF	TGCAGCGTTACCCCAGGGAACACCGGGGAGCTGTTTTTT
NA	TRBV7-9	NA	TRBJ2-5	CASSLDIHSETQYF	TGTGCCAGCAGCTTAGATATACATTCAGAGACCCAGTACTTC
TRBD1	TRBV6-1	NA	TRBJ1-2	CASSPDRGFGYTF	TGTGCCAGCAGTCCTGACAGGGGGTTTGGCTACACCTTC
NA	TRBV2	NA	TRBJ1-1	CASSWGEDTEAFF	TGTGCCAGCAGTTGGGGGGAGGACACTGAAGCTTTCTTT
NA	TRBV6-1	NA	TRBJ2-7	CASSEAGQHEQYF	TGTGCCAGCAGTGAAGCCGGACAGCACGAGCAGTACTTC
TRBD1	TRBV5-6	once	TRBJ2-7	CASRLQGDYEQYF	TGTGCCAGCAGATTACAGGGGGACTACGAGCAGTACTTC
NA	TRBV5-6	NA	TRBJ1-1	CASSFPWDKNTEAFF	TGTGCCAGCAGCTTTCCCTGGGACAAGAACACTGAAGCTTTCTTT
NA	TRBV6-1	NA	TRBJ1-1	CASSEFTGLGAFF	TGTGCCAGCAGTGAGTTTACAGGGCTGGGAGCTTTCTTT
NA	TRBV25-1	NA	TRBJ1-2	CASSGGLGYGYTF	TGTGCCAGCAGTGGGGGGCTTGGTTATGGCTACACCTTC
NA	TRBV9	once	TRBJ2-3	CASSVATAETDTQYF	TGTGCCAGCAGCGTAGCCACGGCGGAGACAGATACGCAGTATTTT
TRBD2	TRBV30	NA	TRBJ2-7	CAWMRGRTSGPPYEQYF	TGTGCCTGGATGCGGGGAAGGACTAGCGGGCCCCCCTACGAGCAGTACTTC
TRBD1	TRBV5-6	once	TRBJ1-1	CASSLGQMNTEAFF	TGTGCCAGCTCTCTGGGACAGATGAACACTGAAGCTTTCTTT
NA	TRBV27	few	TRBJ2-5	CASSPLQGFQETQYF	TGTGCCAGCAGTCCACTCCAGGGATTCCAAGAGACCCAGTACTTC
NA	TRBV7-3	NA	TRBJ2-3	CASSLRAGGEADTQYF	TGTGCCAGCAGCTTAAGGGCAGGAGGGGAGGCAGATACGCAGTATTTT
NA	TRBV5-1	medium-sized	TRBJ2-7	CASSLAEASQQYF	TGCGCCAGCAGCTTGGCGGAGGCCTCCCAGCAGTACTTC
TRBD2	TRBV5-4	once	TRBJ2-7	CASSSNSGSRYEQYF	TGTGCCAGCAGCAGTAATAGCGGGAGTAGGTACGAGCAGTACTTC
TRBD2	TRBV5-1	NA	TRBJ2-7	CASSSLGLAREWEQYF	TGCGCCAGCAGCTCGCTGGGACTAGCGAGAGAGTGGGAGCAGTACTTC
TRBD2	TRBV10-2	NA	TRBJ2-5	CASSERRLAAMRETQYF	TGCGCCAGCAGTGAGCGAAGACTAGCGGCAATGAGAGAGACCCAGTACTTC
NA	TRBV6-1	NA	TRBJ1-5	CASSAAIGMPGQPQHF	TGTGCCAGCAGTGCGGCCATAGGGATGCCAGGGCAGCCCCAGCATTTT
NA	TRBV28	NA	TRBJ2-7	CASSLKQGTYEQYF	TGTGCCAGCAGCTTAAAACAGGGGACTTACGAGCAGTACTTC
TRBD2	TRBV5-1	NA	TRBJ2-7	CASSPHGGRADEQYF	TGCGCCAGCAGCCCCCATGGCGGGAGGGCCGACGAGCAGTACTTC
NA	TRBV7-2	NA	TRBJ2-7	CASSLGQPYEQYF	TGTGCCAGCAGCTTAGGACAGCCCTACGAGCAGTACTTC
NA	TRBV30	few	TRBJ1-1	CAWNGHKLGNTEAFF	TGTGCCTGGAACGGACATAAGCTGGGGAACACTGAAGCTTTCTTT
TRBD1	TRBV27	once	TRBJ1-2	CASSLSSGGMDGYTF	TGTGCCAGCAGTTTATCATCAGGGGGAATGGATGGCTACACCTTC
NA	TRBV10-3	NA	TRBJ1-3	CAITIGNTIYF	TGTGCCATTACTATCGGAAACACCATATATTTT
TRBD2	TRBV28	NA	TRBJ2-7	CASSPPGTSYEQYF	TGTGCCAGCAGCCCCCCCGGGACTAGCTACGAGCAGTACTTC
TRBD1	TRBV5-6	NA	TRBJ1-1	CASSRVPGQGGTEAFF	TGTGCCAGCAGCCGCGTCCCGGGACAGGGAGGCACTGAAGCTTTCTTT
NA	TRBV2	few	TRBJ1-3	CASKGATSGNTIYF	TGTGCCAGCAAGGGAGCGACCTCTGGAAACACCATATATTTT
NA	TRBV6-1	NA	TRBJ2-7	CASSDMGLGYEQYF	TGTGCCAGCAGTGATATGGGACTGGGCTACGAGCAGTACTTC
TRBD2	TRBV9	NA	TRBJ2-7	CASSAELAGTYEQYF	TGTGCCAGCAGCGCCGAGCTAGCGGGTACCTACGAGCAGTACTTC
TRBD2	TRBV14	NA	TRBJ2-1	CASSQGRTSVVF	TGTGCCAGCAGCCAAGGTAGGACTAGCGTGGTCTTC
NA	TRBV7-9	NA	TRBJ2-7	CASSSRQQYEQYF	TGTGCCAGCAGCTCTCGACAGCAATACGAGCAGTACTTC
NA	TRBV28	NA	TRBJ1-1	CASSLFIGFPNTEAFF	TGTGCCAGCAGTTTATTTATCGGGTTCCCAAACACTGAAGCTTTCTTT
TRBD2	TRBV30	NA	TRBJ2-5	CAWKTGLADLGTQYF	TGTGCCTGGAAGACGGGACTAGCGGACCTGGGGACCCAGTACTTC
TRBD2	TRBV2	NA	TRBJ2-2	CASRGTSGNTGELFF	TGTGCCAGCAGAGGTACTAGCGGGAACACCGGGGAGCTGTTTTTT
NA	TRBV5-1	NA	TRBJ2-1	CASSPGLSYNEQFF	TGCGCCAGCAGCCCGGGACTTTCCTACAATGAGCAGTTCTTC
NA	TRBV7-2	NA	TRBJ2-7	CASSLPSYEQYF	TGTGCCAGCAGCTTACCATCCTACGAGCAGTACTTC
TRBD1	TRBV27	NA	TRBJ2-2	CASSLGADRLNTGELFF	TGTGCCAGCAGTTTGGGAGCGGACAGGCTAAACACCGGGGAGCTGTTTTTT
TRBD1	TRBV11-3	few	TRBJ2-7	CASSLRQGEKAYEQYF	TGTGCCAGCAGCTTGAGACAGGGTGAGAAGGCCTACGAGCAGTACTTC
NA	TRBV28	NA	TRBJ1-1	CASATGREGTEAFF	TGTGCCAGTGCAACGGGCAGGGAGGGCACTGAAGCTTTCTTT
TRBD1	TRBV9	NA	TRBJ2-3	CASSFTGAALLSSTDTQYF	TGTGCCAGCAGCTTTACAGGGGCCGCATTACTATCTAGCACAGATACGCAGTATTTT
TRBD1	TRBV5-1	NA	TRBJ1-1	CASSNSGTEGFF	TGCGCCAGCAGCAACTCCGGGACAGAGGGTTTCTTT
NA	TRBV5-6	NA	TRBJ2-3	CASSLGLGVSDTQYF	TGTGCCAGCAGCTTGGGACTAGGGGTTTCAGATACGCAGTATTTT
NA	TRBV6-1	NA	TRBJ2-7	CASSVAHSVNYEQYF	TGTGCCAGCAGTGTTGCCCACTCGGTTAACTACGAGCAGTACTTC